This T cell receptor (beta chain) comes out of a study of PD-L1 blockade in urothelial cancer. Study overall: Analysis of the blood was performed 3 weeks (second dose) and 6 weeks after treatment start. General study findings and limits: Better progression-free and overall survival followed lower pretreatment blood clonality.

TCRdb keeps only in-frame clones here, not all; method: immunoSEQ multiplex PCR. The repertoire includes around 66,000 clones, around nine tenths of them detected once, and roughly 10% sits in the top ten. This CDR3 region has 16 residues. The V end lost 6 bases, the J end lost 2 bases, and 20 bases lay between the germline ends. In germline, CDR1 is MNHEY, CDR2 SMNVEV (reference sequence). The time point here: peripheral blood 6 weeks after treatment start. With respect to this clone: Antigen specificity is unknown.

The receptor's source is a man aged 55 to 70 with urothelial cancer. The rearrangement joins TRBV27 to TRBJ2-7; possibly TRBD1 for D (5 bases). Sequenced here: PBMCs, sampled around atezolizumab (anti-PD-L1) treatment. The CDR3 DNA reads TGTGCCAGCAGGCACCCGCGGACAAAGACGACCTACGAGCAGTACTTC. Residues: CASRHPRTKTTYEQYF.